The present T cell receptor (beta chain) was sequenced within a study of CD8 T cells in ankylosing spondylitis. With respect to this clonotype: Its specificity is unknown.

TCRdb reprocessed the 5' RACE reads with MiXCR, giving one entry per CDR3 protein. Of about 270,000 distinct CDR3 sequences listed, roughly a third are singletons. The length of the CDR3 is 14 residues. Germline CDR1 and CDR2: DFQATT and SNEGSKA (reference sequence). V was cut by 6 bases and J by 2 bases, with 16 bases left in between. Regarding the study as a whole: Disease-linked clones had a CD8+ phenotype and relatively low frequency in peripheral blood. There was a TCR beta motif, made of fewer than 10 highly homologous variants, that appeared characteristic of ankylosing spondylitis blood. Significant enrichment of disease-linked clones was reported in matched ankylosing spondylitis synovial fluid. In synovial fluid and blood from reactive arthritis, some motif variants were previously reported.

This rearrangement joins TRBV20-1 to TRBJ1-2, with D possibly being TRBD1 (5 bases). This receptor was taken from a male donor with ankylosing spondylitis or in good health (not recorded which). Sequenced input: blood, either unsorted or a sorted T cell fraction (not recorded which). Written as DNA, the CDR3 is TGCAGTGCCAGAATCGCCGGGACCAACTATGGCTACACCTTC. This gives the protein CSARIAGTNYGYTF.